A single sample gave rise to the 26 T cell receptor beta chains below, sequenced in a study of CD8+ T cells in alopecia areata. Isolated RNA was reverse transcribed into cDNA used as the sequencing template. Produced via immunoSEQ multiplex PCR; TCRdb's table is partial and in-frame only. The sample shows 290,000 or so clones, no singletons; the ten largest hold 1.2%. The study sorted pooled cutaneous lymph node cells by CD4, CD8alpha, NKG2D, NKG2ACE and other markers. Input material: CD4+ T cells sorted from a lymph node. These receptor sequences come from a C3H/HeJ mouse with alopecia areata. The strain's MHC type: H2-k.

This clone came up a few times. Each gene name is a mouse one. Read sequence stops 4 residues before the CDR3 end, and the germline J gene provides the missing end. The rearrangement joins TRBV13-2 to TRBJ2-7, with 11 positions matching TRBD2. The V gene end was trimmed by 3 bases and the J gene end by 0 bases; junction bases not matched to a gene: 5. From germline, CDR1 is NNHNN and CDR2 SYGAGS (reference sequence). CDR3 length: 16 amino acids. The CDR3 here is CASGAAGTGGSYEQYF. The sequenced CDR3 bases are TGTGCCAGCGGTGCCGCCGGGACTGGGGGCTCCTAT.

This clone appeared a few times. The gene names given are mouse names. CDR3 amino acids: CAWSPGQGAYAEQFF. The part of the CDR3 DNA that was read is TGTGCCTGGAGTCCGGGACAGGGGGCCTATGCT. This rearrangement joins TRBV31 to TRBJ2-1, with TRBD1 matching over 12 bases. The read stops 4 residues short of the end of the CDR3; the missing end is completed from the germline J gene. Germline assignment: CDR1 GKSSPN and CDR2 SITVG. Losses at the gene ends were 1 base for V and 3 bases for J; bases not matched to a gene: 1. The length of the CDR3 is 15 residues.

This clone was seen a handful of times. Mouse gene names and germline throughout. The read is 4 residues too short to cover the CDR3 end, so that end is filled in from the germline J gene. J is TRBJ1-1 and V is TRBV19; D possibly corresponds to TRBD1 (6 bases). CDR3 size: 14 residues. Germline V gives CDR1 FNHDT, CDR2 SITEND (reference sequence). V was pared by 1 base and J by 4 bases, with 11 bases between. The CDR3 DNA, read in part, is TGTGCCAGCAGTATAAGGGCAGGGGCCACA. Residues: CASSIRAGAT. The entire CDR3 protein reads CASSIRAGATEVFF.

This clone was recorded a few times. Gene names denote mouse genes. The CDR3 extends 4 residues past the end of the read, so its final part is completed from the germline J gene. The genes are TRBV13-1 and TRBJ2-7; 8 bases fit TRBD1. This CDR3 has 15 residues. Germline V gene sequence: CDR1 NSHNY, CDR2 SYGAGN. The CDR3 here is CASSDAYQGAYEQYF. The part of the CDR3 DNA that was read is TGTGCCAGCAGTGATGCCTACCAGGGGGCTTAT.

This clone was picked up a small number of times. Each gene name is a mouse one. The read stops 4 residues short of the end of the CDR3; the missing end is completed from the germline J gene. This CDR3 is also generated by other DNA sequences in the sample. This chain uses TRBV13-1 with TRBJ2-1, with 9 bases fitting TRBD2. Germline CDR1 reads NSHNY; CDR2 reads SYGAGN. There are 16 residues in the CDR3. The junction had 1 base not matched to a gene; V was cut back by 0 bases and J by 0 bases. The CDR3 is CASSDAGGGNYAEQFF. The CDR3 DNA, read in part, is TGTGCCAGCAGTGATGCTGGGGGGGGTAACTATGCT.

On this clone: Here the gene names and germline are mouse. The CDR3 spells CASSQDAGQGASDYTF. The sequenced part of the CDR3 DNA is TGTGCCAGCAGCCAAGATGCGGGACAGGGGGCCTCC. The rearrangement links TRBV5 to TRBJ1-2, with 12 bases fitting TRBD1. The CDR3 end is not reached by the read, which stops 4 residues before it; the germline J gene fills it in. CDR1 and CDR2 from the germline V gene are LGHNA and YNLKQL (reference sequence). The CDR3 length is 16 residues. The V and J ends lost 0 bases and 4 bases, in that order; junction bases with no gene match: 3.

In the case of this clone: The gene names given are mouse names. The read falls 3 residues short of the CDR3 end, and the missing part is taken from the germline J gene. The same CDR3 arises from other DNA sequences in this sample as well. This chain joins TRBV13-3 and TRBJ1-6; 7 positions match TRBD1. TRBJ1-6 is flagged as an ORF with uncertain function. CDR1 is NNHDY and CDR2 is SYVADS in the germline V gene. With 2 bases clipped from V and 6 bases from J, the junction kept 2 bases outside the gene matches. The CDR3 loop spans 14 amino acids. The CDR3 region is CASSEQGSNSPLYF. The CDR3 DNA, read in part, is TGTGCCAGCAGTGAACAGGGGAGTAATTCGCCC.

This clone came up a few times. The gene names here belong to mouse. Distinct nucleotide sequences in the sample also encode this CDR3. Partial CDR3 DNA: TGTGCCAGCAGCCAAGACTGGGGGGGCGCGTATGCT. It specifies CASSQDWGGAYA. The whole CDR3 protein is CASSQDWGGAYAEQFF. V gene TRBV5 combines with J gene TRBJ2-1; 10 bases are shared with TRBD2. The read falls 4 residues short of the CDR3 end, and the missing part is taken from the germline J gene. J was trimmed by 4 bases and V by 0 bases; bases with no gene match: 3. The CDR3 extends over 16 amino acids. Germline V gene sequence: CDR1 LGHNA, CDR2 YNLKQL (reference sequence).

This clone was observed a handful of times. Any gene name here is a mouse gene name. The sequenced CDR3 bases are TGTGCCAGCGGTGAGCCTCGAGGGGGGGAAGAC. Encoded protein: CASGEPRGGED. The CDR3 as a whole reads CASGEPRGGEDTQYF. The V and J genes are TRBV13-2 and TRBJ2-5; D may be TRBD2 (7 bases). Sequencing ends 4 residues short of the CDR3 end; the germline J gene provides the rest. Germline V gives CDR1 NNHNN, CDR2 SYGAGS (reference sequence). This CDR3 has 15 residues.

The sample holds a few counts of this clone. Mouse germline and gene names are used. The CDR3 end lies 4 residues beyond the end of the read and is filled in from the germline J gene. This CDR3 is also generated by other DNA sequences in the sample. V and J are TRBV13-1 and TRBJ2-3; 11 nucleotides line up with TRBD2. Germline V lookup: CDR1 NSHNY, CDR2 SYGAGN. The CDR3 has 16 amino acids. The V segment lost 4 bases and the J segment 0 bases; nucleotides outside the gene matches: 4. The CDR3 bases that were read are TGTGCCAGCAGTACCGGGACTGGGGGTAGTGCAGAA. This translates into CASSTGTGGSAE. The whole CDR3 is CASSTGTGGSAETLYF.

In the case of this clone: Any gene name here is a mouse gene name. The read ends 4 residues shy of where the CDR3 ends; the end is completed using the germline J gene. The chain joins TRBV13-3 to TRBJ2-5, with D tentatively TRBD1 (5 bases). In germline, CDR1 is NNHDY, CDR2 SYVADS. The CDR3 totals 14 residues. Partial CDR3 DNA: TGTGCCAGCAGTGCCCAGGGAAAGGGGGAC. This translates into CASSAQGKGD. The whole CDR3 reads CASSAQGKGDTQYF.

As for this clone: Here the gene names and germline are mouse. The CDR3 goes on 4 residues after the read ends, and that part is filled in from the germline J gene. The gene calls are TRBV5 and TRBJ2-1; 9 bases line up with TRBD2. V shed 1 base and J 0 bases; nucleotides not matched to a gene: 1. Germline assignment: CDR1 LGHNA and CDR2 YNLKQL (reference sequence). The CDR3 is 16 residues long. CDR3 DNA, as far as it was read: TGTGCCAGCAGCCAAGCTGGGGGGGTTAACTATGCT. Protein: CASSQAGGVNYA. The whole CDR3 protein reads CASSQAGGVNYAEQFF.

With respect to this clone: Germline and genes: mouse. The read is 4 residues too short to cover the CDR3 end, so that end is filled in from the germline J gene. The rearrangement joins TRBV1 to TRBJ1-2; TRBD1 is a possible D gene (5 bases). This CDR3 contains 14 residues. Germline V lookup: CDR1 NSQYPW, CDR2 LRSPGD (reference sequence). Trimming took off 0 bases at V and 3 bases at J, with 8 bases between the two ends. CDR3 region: CTCSADREDSDYTF. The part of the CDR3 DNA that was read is TGCACCTGCAGTGCAGACAGGGAGGACTCC.

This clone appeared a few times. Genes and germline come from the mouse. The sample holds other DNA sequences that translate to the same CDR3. CDR3 protein: CASSPGQTNTEVFF. The part of the CDR3 DNA that was read is TGTGCCAGCAGTCCCGGACAGACAAACACA. V is TRBV13-1 and J is TRBJ1-1, with D tentatively TRBD1 (6 bases). The DNA ends 4 residues before the CDR3 does, and the rest of the CDR3 is filled in from the germline J gene. Germline V gives CDR1 NSHNY, CDR2 SYGAGN. The CDR3 has 14 amino acids. Trimming cost V 4 bases and J 0 bases, with 10 bases left between them.

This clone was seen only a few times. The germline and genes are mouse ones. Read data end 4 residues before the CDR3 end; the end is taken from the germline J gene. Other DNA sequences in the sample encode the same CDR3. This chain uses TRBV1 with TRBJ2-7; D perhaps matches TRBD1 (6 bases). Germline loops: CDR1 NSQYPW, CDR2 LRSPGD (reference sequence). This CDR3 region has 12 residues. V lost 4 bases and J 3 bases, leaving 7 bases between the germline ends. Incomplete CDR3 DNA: TGCACCTGCAGTGAACAGGGCTAT. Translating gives CTCSEQGY. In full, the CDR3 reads CTCSEQGYEQYF.

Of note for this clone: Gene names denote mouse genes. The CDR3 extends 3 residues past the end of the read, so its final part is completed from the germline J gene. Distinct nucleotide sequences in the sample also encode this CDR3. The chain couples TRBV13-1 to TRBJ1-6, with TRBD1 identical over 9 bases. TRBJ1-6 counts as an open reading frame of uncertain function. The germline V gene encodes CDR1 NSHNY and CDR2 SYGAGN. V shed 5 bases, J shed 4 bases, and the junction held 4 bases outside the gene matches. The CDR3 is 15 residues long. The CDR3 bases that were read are TGTGCCAGCAGCCCACAGGGGGCTTATAATTCGCCC. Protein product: CASSPQGAYNSP. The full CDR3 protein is CASSPQGAYNSPLYF.

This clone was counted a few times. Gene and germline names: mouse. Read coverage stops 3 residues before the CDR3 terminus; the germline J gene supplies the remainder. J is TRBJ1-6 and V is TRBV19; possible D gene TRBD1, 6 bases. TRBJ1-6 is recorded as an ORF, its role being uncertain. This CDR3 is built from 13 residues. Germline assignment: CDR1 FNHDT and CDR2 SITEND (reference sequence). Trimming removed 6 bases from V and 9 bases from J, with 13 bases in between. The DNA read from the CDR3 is TGTGCCAGCATCCTCAGGGGAGGTTCGCCC. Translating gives CASILRGGSP. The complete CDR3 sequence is CASILRGGSPLYF.

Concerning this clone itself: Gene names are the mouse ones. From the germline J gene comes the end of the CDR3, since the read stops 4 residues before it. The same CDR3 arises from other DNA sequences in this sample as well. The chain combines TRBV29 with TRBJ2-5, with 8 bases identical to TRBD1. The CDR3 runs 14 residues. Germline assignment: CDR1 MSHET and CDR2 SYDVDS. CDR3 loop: CASSLRQGRDTQYF. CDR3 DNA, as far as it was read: TGTGCTAGCAGTTTGAGACAGGGGAGAGAC. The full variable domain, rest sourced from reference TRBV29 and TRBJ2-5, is DMKVTQMPRYLIKRMGENVLLECGQDMSHETMYWYRQDPGLGLQLIYISYDVDSNSEGDIPKGYRVSRKKREHFSLILDSAKTNQTSVYFCASSLRQGRDTQYFGPGTRLLVL.

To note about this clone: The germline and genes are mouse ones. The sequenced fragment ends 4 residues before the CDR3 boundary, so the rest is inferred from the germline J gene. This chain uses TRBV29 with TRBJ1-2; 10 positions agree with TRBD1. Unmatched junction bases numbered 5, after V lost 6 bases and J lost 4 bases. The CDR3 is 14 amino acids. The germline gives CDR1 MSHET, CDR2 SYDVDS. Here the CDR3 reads CASSGQGGSSDYTF. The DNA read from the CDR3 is TGTGCTAGCAGCGGACAGGGGGGGAGCTCC.

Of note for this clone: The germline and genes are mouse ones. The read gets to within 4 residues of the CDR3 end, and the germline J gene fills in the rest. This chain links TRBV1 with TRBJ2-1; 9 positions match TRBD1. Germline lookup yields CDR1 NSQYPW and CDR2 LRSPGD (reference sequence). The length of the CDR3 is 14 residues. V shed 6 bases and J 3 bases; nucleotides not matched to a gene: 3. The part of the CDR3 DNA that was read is TGCACCTGCAGCCAGACAGGGGGCTATGCT. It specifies CTCSQTGGYA. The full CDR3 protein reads CTCSQTGGYAEQFF.

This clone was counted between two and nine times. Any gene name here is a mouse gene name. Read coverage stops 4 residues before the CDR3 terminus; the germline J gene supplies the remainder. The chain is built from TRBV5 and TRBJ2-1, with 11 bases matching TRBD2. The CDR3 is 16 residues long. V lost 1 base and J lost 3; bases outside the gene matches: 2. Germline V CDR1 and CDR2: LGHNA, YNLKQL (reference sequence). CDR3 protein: CASSQVGLGAYAEQFF. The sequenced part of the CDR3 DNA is TGTGCCAGCAGCCAAGTGGGACTGGGGGCCTATGCT.

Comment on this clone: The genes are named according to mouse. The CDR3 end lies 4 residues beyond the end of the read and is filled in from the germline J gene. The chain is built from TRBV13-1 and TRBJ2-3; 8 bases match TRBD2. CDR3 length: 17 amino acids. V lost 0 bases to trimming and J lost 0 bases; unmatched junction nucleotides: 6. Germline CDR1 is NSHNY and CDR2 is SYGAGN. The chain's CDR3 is CASSDAVGGSSAETLYF. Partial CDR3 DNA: TGTGCCAGCAGTGATGCAGTGGGGGGGAGTAGTGCAGAA.

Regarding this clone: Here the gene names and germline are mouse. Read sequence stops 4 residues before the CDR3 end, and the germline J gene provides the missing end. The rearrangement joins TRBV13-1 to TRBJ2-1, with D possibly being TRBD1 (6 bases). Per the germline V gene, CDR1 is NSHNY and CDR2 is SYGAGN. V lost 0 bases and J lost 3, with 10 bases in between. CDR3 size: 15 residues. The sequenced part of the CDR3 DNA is TGTGCCAGCAGTGATGGATCGGACAGCTATGCT. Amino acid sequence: CASSDGSDSYA. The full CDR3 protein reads CASSDGSDSYAEQFF.

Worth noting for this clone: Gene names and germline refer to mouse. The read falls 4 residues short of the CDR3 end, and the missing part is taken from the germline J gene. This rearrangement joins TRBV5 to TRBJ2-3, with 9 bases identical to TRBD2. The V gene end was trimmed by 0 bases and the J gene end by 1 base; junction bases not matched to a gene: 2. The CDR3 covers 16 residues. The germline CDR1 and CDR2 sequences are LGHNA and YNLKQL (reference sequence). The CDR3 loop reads CASSQDRDWGAETLYF. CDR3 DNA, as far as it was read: TGTGCCAGCAGCCAAGATCGGGACTGGGGTGCAGAA.

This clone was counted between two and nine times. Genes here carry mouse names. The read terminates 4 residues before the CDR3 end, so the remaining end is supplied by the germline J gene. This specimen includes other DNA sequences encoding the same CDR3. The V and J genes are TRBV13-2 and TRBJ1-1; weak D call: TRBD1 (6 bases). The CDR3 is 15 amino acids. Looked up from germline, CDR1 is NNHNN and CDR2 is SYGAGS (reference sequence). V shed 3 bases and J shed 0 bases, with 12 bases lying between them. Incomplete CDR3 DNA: TGTGCCAGCGGTGCCCCGGGACAAGCAAACACA. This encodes CASGAPGQANT. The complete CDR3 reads CASGAPGQANTEVFF.

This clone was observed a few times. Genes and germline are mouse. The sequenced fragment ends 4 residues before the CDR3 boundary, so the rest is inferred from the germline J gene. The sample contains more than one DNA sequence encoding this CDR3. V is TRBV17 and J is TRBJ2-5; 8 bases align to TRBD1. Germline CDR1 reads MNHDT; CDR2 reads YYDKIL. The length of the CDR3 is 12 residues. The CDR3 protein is CASRTGEDTQYF. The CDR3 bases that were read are TGTGCTAGCAGGACAGGGGAAGAC.